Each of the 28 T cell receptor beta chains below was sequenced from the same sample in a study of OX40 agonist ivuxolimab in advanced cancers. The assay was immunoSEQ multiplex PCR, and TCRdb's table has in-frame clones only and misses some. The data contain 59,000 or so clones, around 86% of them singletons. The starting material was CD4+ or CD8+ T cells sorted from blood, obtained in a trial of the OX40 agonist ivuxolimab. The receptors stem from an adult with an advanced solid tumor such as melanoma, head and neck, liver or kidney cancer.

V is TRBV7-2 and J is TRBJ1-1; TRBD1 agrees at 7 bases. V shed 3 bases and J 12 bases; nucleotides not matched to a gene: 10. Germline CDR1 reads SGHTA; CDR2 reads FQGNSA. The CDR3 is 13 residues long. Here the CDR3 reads CASSLGVDRAPFF. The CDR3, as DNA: TGTGCCAGCAGCTTGGGGGTCGACAGGGCACCTTTCTTT.

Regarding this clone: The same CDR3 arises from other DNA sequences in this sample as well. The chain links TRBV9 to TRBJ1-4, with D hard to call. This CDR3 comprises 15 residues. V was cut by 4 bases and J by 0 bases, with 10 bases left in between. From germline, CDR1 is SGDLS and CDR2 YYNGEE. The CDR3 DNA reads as TGTGCCAGCAGCCCTCGTTCCGCAACTAATGAAAAACTGTTTTTT. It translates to CASSPRSATNEKLFF.

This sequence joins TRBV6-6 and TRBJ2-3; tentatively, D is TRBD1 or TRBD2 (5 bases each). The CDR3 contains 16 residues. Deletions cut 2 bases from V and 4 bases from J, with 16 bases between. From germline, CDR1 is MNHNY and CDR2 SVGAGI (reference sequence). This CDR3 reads CASSYTGQVIADTQYF. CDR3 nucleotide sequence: TGTGCCAGCAGTTACACGGGGCAGGTGATCGCAGATACGCAGTATTTT.

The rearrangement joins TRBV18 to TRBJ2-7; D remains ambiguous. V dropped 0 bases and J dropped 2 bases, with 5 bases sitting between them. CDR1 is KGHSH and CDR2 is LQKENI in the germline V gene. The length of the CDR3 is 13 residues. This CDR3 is CASSPPGPYEQYF. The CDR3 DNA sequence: TGTGCCAGCTCACCACCAGGTCCCTACGAGCAGTACTTC. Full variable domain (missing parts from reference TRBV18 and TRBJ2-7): NAGVMQNPRHLVRRRGQEARLRCSPMKGHSHVYWYRQLPEEGLKFMVYLQKENIIDESGMPKERFSAEFPKEGPSILRIQQVVRGDSAAYFCASSPPGPYEQYFGPGTRLTVT.

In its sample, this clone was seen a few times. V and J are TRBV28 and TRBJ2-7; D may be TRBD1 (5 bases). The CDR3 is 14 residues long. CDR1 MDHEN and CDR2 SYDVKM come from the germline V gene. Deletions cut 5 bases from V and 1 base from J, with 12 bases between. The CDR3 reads CASSRQGFSYEQYF. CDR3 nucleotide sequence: TGTGCCAGCAGTAGGCAGGGATTTTCCTACGAGCAGTACTTC.

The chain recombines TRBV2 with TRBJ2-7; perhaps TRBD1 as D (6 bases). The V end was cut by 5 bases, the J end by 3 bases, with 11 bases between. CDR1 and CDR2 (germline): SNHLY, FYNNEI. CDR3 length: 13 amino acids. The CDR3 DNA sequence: TGTGCCAGCAGTCGGACAGTCCTCTACGAGCAGTACTTC. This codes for CASSRTVLYEQYF.

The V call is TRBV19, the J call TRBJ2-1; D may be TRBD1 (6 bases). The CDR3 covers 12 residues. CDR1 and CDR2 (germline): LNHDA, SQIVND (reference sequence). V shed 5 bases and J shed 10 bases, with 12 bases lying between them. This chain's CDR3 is CASSDRRSEQFF. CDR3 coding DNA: TGTGCCAGTAGTGACAGGCGTAGCGAGCAGTTCTTC.

The CDR3 DNA follows: TGCGCCAGCAGCCCAGCGGGGGATAACACCGGGGAGCTGTTTTTT. It translates to CASSPAGDNTGELFF. The chain recombines TRBV5-1 with TRBJ2-2; the match to TRBD2 covers 8 bases. The CDR3 loop spans 15 amino acids. Germline trimming cut 4 bases from V and 2 bases from J; bases unmatched to any gene: 4. The germline V gene encodes CDR1 SGHRS and CDR2 YFSETQ.

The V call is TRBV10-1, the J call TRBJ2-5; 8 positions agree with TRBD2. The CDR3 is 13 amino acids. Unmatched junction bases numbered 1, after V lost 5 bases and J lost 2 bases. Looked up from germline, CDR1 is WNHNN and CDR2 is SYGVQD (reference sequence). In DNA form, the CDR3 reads TGCGCCAGCAGTAGCGGGGGACAAGAGACCCAGTACTTC. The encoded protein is CASSSGGQETQYF.

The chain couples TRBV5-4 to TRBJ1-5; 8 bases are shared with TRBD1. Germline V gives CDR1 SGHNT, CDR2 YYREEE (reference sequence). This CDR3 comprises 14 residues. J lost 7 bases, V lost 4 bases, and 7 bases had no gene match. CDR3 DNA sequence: TGTGCCAGCAGCCCTGACAGGGGCAGCCAGCCCCAGCATTTT. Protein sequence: CASSPDRGSQPQHF.

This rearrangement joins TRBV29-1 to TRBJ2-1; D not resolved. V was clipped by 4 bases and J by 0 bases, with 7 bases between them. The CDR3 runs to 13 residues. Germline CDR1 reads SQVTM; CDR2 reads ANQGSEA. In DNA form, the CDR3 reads TGCAGCGTTGCTTTTAGCTCCTACAATGAGCAGTTCTTC. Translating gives CSVAFSSYNEQFF.

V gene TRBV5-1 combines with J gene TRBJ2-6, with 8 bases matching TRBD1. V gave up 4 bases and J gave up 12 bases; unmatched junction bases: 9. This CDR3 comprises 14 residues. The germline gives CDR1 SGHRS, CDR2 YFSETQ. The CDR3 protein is CASSPGQGSGVLTF. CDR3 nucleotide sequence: TGCGCCAGCAGCCCCGGACAGGGTTCGGGCGTCCTGACTTTC. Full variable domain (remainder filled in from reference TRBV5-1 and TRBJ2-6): KAGVTQTPRYLIKTRGQQVTLSCSPISGHRSVSWYQQTPGQGLQFLFEYFSETQRNKGNFPGRFSGRQFSNSRSEMNVSTLELGDSALYLCASSPGQGSGVLTFGAGSRLTVL.

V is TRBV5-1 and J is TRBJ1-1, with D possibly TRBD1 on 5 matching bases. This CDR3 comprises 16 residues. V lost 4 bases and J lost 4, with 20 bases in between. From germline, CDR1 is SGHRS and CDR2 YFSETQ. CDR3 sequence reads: CASSKTPGPGSTEAFF. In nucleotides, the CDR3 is TGCGCCAGCAGCAAAACTCCGGGCCCAGGGAGCACTGAAGCTTTCTTT.

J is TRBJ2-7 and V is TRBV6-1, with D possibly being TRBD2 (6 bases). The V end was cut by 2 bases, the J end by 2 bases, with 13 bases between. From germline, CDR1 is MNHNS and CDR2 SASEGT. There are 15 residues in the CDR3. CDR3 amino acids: CASSELQGLTYEQYF. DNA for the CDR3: TGTGCCAGCAGTGAACTCCAGGGACTTACCTACGAGCAGTACTTC.

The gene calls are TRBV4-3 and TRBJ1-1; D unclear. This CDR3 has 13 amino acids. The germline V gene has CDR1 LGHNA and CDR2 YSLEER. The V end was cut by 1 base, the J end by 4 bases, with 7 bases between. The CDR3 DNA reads TGCGCCAGCAGCCAAGGGCCGGGCACTGAAGCTTTCTTT. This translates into CASSQGPGTEAFF.

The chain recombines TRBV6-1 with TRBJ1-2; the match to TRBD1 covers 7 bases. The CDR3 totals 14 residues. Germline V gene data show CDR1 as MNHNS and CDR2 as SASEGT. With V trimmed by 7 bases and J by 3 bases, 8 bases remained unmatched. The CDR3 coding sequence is TGTGCCAGCACCCCTTTAGGGGGCGACTATGGCTACACCTTC. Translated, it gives CASTPLGGDYGYTF.

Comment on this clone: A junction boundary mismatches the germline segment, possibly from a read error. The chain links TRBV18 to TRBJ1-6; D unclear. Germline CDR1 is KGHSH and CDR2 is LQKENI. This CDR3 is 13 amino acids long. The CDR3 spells CASSPPDQSLLHF. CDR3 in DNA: TGTGCCAGCTCACCACCAGATCAGTCACTCCTCCACTTT.

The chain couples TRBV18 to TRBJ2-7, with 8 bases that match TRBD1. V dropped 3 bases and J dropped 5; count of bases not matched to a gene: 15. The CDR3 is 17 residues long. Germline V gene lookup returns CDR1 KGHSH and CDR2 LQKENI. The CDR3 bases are TGTGCCAGCTCACCCCTATCAGGGGCAGGGGGCTTAGACGAGCAGTACTTC. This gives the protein CASSPLSGAGGLDEQYF.

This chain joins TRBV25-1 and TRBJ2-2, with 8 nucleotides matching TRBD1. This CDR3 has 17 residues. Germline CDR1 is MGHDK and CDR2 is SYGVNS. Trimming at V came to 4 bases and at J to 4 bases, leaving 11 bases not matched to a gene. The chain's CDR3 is CASSGLDRADSTGELFF. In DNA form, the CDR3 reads TGTGCCAGCAGTGGCTTGGACAGGGCGGATAGCACCGGGGAGCTGTTTTTT.

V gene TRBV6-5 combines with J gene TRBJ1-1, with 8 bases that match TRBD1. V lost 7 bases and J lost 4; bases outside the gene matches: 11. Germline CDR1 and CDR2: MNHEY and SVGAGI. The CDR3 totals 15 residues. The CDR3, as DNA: TGTGCCAGCACCGCTCGGACAGGGCTCTTCACTGAAGCTTTCTTT. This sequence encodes CASTARTGLFTEAFF.

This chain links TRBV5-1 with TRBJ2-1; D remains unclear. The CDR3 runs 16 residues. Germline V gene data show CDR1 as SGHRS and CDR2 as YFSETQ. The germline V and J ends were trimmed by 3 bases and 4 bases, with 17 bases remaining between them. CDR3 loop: CASSSGSFGGYNEQFF. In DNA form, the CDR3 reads TGCGCCAGCAGCTCTGGGTCTTTCGGTGGGTACAATGAGCAGTTCTTC.

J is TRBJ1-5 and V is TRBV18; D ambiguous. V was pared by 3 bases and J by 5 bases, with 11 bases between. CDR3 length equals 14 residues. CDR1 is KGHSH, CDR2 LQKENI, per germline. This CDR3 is CASSPSDGDQPQHF. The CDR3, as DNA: TGTGCCAGCTCACCTTCGGACGGAGATCAGCCCCAGCATTTT.

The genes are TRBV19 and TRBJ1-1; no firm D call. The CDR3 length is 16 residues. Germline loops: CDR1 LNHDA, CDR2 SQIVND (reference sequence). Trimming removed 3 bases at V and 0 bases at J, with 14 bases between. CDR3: CASSIPRRLMNTEAFF. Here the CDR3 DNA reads TGTGCCAGTAGTATTCCCAGACGACTGATGAACACTGAAGCTTTCTTT.

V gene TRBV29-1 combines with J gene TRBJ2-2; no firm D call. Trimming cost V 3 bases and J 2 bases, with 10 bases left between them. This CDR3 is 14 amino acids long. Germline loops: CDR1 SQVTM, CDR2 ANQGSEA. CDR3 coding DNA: TGCAGCGTTGAGAAACAGCTTAACACCGGGGAGCTGTTTTTT. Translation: CSVEKQLNTGELFF.

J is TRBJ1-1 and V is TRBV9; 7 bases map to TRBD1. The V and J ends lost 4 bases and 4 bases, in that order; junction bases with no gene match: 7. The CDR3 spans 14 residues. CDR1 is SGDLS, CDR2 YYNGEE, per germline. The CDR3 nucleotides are TGTGCCAGCAGCCGAACAGGGGATAGCACTGAAGCTTTCTTT. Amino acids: CASSRTGDSTEAFF.

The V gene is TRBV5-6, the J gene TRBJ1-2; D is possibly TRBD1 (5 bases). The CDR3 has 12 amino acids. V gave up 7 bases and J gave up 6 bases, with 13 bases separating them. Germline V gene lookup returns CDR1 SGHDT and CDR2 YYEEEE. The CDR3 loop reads CASWGPINGYTF. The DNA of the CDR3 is TGTGCCAGCTGGGGCCCAATCAATGGCTACACCTTC.

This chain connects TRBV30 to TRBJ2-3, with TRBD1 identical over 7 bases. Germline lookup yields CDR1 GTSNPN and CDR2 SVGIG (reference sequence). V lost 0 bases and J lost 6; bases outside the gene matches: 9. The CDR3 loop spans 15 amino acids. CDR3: CAWSVATGQWDTQYF. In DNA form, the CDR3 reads TGTGCCTGGAGTGTAGCGACAGGGCAATGGGATACGCAGTATTTT.

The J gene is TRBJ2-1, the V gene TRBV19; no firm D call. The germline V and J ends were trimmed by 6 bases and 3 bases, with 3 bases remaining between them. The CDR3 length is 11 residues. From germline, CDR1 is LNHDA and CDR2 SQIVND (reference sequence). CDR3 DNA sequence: TGTGCCAGTAGCGTCTACAATGAGCAGTTCTTC. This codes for CASSVYNEQFF. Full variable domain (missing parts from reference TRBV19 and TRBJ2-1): DGGITQSPKYLFRKEGQNVTLSCEQNLNHDAMYWYRQDPGQGLRLIYYSQIVNDFQKGDIAEGYSVSREKKESFPLTVTSAQKNPTAFYLCASSVYNEQFFGPGTRLTVL.